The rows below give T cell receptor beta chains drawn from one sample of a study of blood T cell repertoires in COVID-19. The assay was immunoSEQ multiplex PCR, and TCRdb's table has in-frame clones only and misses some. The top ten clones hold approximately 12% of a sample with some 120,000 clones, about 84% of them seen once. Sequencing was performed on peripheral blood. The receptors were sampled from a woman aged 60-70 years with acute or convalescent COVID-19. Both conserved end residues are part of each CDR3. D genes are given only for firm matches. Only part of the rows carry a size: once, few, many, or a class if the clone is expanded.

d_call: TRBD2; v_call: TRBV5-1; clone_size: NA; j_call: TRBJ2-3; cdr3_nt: TGCGCCAGCAGTGGACTAGCGGGGGGCACAGATACGCAGTATTTT; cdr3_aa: CASSGLAGGTDTQYF
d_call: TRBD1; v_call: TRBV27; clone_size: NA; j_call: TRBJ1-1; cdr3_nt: TGTGCCAGCATTTTCAAGGGGACAGGGGGCACTGAAGCTTTCTTT; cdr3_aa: CASIFKGTGGTEAFF
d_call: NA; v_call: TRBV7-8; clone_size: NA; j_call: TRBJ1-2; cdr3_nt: TGTGCCAGCAGCTACGGACAGAACTATGGCTACACCTTC; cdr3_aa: CASSYGQNYGYTF
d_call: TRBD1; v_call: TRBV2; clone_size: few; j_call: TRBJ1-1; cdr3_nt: TGTGCCAGCAGTTGGACAGGGACGAACACTGAAGCTTTCTTT; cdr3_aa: CASSWTGTNTEAFF
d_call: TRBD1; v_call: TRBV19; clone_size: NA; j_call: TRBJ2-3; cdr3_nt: TGTGCCACCGGAGGTTGGGACAGGGGTACAGATACGCAGTATTTT; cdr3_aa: CATGGWDRGTDTQYF
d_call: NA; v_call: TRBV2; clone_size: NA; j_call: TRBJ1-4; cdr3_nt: TGTGCCAGCAACACAGGGTTTAATGAAAAACTGTTTTTT; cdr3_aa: CASNTGFNEKLFF
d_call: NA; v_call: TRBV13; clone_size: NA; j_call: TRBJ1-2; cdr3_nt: TGTGCCAGCAGATCGGGAAGCTATGGCTACACCTTC; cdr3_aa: CASRSGSYGYTF
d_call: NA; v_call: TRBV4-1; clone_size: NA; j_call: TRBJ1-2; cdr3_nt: TGCGCCAGCAGCCACCGGGACACGACCTATGGCTACACCTTC; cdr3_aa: CASSHRDTTYGYTF
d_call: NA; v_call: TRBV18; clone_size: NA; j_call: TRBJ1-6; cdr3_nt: TGTGCCAGCTCACATGACAGGAGCTCCTATAATTCACCCCTCCACTTT; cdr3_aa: CASSHDRSSYNSPLHF
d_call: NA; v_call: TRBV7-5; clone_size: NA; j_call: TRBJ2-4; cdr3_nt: TGTGTCAGAAGCTTATTTACACACTGGCGCGGGGGAAACATTCAGTACTTC; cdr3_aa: CVRSLFTHWRGGNIQYF
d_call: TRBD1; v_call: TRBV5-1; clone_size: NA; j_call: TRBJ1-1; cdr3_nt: TGCGCCAGCAGCTTGGGACAGGGGTTTGAAGCTTTCTTT; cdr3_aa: CASSLGQGFEAFF
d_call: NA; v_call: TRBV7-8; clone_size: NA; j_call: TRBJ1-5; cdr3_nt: TGTGCCAGCAGCTTGGAGTATAACAAGAATCAGCCCCAGCATTTT; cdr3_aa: CASSLEYNKNQPQHF
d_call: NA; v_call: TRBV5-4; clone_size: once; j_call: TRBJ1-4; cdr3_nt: TGTGCCAGCAGCTTGCTAGACGGTAATGAAAAACTGTTTTTT; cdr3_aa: CASSLLDGNEKLFF
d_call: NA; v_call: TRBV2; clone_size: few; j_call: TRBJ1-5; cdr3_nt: TGTGCCAGTTCGCAGGGTTTTCAGCCCCAGCATTTT; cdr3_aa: CASSQGFQPQHF
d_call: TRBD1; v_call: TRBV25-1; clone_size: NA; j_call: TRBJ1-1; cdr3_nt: TGTGCCGCGGGACAGGGGATTGAAGCTTTCTTT; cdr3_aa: CAAGQGIEAFF
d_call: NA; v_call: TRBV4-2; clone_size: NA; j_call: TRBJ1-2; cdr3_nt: TGTGCCAGCAGCCCCGAGAAAGACTCCTTCAGCTACACCTTC; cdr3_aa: CASSPEKDSFSYTF
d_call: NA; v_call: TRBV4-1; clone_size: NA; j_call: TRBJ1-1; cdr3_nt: TGCGCCAGCAGCCAAGATCAGTTCCGGAGGGGAATGAACACTGAAGCTTTCTTT; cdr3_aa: CASSQDQFRRGMNTEAFF
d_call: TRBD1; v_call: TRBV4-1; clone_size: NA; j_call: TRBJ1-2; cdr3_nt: TGCGCCAGCAGCCTTTGGACAGGAGCTAACTATGGCTACACCTTC; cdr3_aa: CASSLWTGANYGYTF
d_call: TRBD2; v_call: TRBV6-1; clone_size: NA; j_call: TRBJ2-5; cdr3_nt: TGTGCCAGCAGTGAAATTGCGGCTAGCGGGGGGGCCCCCCAAGAGACCCAGTACTTC; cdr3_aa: CASSEIAASGGAPQETQYF
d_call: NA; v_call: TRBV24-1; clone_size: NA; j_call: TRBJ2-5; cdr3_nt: TGTGCCACCAGTGATTATGAAAGGGGTTACCAAGAGACCCAGTACTTC; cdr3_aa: CATSDYERGYQETQYF
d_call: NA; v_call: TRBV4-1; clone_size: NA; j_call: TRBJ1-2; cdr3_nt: TGCGCCAGCAGCCGGTCGCGGGGCAAAGACTATGGCTACACCTTC; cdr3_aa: CASSRSRGKDYGYTF
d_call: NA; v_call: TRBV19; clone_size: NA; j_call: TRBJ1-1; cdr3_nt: TGTGCCAGTAGCCCTAGGAGGCCTCAGTTAGAAGCTTTCTTT; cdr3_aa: CASSPRRPQLEAFF
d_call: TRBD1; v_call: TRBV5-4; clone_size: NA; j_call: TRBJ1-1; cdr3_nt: TGTGCCAGCAGCTTGGGGGACAGGGGGCCTACTGAAGCTTTCTTT; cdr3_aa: CASSLGDRGPTEAFF
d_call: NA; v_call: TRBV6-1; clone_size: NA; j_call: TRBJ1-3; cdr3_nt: TGTGCCAGCAGTGAACGATGGCGGTTACCGTCGAGGGAAACCATATATTTT; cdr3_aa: CASSERWRLPSRETIYF
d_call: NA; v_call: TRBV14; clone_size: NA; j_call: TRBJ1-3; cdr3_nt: TGTGCCAGCAGCCAGTTGGGGAGGGGCTCTGGAAACACCATATATTTT; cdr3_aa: CASSQLGRGSGNTIYF
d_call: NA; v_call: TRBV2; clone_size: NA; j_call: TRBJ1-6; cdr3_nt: TGTGCCAGCAGTGAAGTAGGCAGGGGCCGCTCACCCCTCCACTTT; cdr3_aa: CASSEVGRGRSPLHF
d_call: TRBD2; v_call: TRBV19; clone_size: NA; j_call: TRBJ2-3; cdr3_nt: TGTGCCAGTAGTGTGACTAGCTGGGGGGGGGATACGCAGTATTTT; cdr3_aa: CASSVTSWGGDTQYF
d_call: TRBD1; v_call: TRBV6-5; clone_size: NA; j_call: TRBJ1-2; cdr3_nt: TGTGCCAGCAGCTCCGACAGGGCTGGCTACACCTTC; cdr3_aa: CASSSDRAGYTF
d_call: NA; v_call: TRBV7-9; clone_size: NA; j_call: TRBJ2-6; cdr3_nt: TGTGCCAACAGGGAAACGACAAATTCTGGGGCCAACGTCCTGACTTTC; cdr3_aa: CANRETTNSGANVLTF
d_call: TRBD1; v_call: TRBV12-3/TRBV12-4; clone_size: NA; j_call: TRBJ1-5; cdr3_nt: TGTGCCAGCAGTGGACAGGGAAATCAGCCCCAGCATTTT; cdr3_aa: CASSGQGNQPQHF
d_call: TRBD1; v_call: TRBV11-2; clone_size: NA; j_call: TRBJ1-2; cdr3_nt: TGTGCCAGCAGCCCGACGGGACAGCTCTATGGCTACACCTTC; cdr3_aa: CASSPTGQLYGYTF
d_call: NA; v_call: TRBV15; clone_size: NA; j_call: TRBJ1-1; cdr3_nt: TGTGCCACCAGCTCCCCAAGAGGGGGAATAAGGGACACTGAAGCTTTCTTT; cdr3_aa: CATSSPRGGIRDTEAFF
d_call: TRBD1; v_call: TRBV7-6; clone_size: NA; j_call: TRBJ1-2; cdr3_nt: TGTGCCAGCAGCTTACGGACAGGGGGGAACTATGGCTACACCTTC; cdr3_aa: CASSLRTGGNYGYTF
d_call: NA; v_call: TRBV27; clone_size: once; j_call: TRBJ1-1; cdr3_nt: TGTGCCAGCAGTTTAATTGGCGGGACTATGAACACTGAAGCTTTCTTT; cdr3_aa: CASSLIGGTMNTEAFF
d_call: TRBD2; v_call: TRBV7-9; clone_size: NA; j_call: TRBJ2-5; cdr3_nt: TGTGCCAGCAGCTTAGGGGGAGGGGTCGCGGAGACCCAGTACTTC; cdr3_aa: CASSLGGGVAETQYF
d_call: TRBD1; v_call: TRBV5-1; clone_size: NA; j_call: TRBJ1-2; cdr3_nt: TGCGCCAGCAGTCTAGCAGGGGGTGGCTACACCTTC; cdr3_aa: CASSLAGGGYTF
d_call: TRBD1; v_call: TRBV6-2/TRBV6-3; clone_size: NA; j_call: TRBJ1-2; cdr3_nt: TGTGCCAGCAGTTATACAGGGGCGTGGGGCTACACCTTC; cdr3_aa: CASSYTGAWGYTF